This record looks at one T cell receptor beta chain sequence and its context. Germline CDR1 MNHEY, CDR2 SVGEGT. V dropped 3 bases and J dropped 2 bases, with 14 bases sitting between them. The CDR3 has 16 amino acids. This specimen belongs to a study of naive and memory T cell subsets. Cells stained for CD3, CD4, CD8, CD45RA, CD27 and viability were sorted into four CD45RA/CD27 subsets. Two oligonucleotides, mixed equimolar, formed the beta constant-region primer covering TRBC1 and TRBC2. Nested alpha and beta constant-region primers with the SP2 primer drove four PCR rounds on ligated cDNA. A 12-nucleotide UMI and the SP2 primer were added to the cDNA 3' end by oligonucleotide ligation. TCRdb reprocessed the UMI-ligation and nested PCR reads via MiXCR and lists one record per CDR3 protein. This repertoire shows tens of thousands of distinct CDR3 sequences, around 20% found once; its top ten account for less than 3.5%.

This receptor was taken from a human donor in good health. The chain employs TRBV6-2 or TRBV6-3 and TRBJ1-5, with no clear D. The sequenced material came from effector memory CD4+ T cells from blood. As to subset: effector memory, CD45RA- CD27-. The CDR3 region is CASSYFALTGNQPQHF. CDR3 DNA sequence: TGTGCCAGCAGTTATTTTGCTTTGACGGGCAATCAGCCCCAGCATTTT.